This T cell receptor beta chain was identified in a study of T cell responses to AZD1222 COVID-19 vaccine. This CDR3 has 14 amino acids. V was trimmed by 0 bases and J by 7 bases, leaving 11 bases between them. Only in-frame clones appear in the TCRdb table, and some are missing; sequencing was by immunoSEQ multiplex PCR. This table holds fewer than 150,000 clones, 93% found once. The sequence was collected from an adult in good health. This chain connects TRBV5-7 to TRBJ1-3, with D possibly matching TRBD1 (5 bases). TRBV5-7 is given ORF status, its function remaining uncertain. The sample consisted of peripheral blood, taken on day 0 of AZD1222 vaccination. The DNA for the CDR3 is TGTGCCAGCAGCTTGGGGGGACGCTCCAACACCATATATTTT. It codes for CASSLGGRSNTIYF.